The present entry profiles one T cell receptor (beta chain) with its context. Its target is unknown. The entry originates in a study of OX40 agonist ivuxolimab in advanced cancers. On the study more broadly: The eligibility criteria allowed prior anti-PD-1, anti-PD-L1 or anti-CTLA-4 therapy, and approximately 40% had some.

Study observations and caveats: Antigens targeted by the expanded peripheral T cells were not determined.

The CDR3 contains 13 residues. V lost 0 bases, J lost 3 bases, and 6 bases lay in between. CDR1 SGHVS and CDR2 FNYEAQ come from the germline V gene. Sequencing was performed with immunoSEQ multiplex PCR; in TCRdb, only in-frame clones are kept and a portion is missing. The sample includes 60,000 to 70,000 clones, roughly nine tenths of them seen just once. The V gene is TRBV7-6, the J gene TRBJ2-7; D ambiguous. This specimen consisted of CD4+ or CD8+ T cells sorted from blood, obtained in a trial of the OX40 agonist ivuxolimab. The TCR sequence derives from an adult with an advanced solid tumor such as melanoma, head and neck, liver or kidney cancer. The CDR3 DNA sequence: TGTGCCAGCAGCTTAGCCGACGGCTACGAGCAGTACTTC. Protein sequence: CASSLADGYEQYF.